A single sample is the source of the 21 T cell receptor beta chains below, sequenced in a study of shared clonotypes between healthy human individuals. Generated by immunoSEQ multiplex PCR, the TCRdb table keeps only in-frame clones and is missing some. The data show millions of clones, over 85% seen once. The specimen sequenced was naive CD4+ T cells from PBMCs. Subset of the sample: CD45RA+ positively selected. The receptors originated from a man younger than 30 in good health. Some clones in this sample may be carry-over from other donors' samples.

This clone was found once. The rearrangement uses TRBV28 and TRBJ2-3, with 8 bases aligning to TRBD2. This CDR3 contains 14 residues. Per the germline V gene, CDR1 is MDHEN and CDR2 is SYDVKM. V was clipped by 6 bases and J by 6 bases; unmatched bases: 8. CDR3 in DNA: TGTGCCAGCAGACGTGAGCGGGGGCTGGATACGCAGTATTTT. As protein: CASRRERGLDTQYF.

The V gene is TRBV7-3, the J gene TRBJ2-5; 16 bases map to TRBD2. Germline V CDR1 and CDR2: SGHTA, FQGTGA. V trimming: 4 bases; J trimming: 4 bases; junction bases outside the gene matches: 6. The CDR3 runs 17 residues. The CDR3 DNA sequence: TGTGCCAGCAGCTGGGGGACTAGCGGGAGGGGAGGAGAGACCCAGTACTTC. It translates to CASSWGTSGRGGETQYF. The whole variable domain, remainder taken from reference TRBV7-3 and TRBJ2-5, is GAGVSQTPSNKVTEKGKYVELRCDPISGHTALYWYRQSLGQGPEFLIYFQGTGAADDSGLPNDRFFAVRPEGSVSTLKIQRTERGDSAVYLCASSWGTSGRGGETQYFGPGTRLLVL.

In this sample, this clone turned up once. This chain uses TRBV6-5 with TRBJ2-7; 10 bases fit TRBD2. The germline CDR1 and CDR2 sequences are MNHEY and SVGAGI. V gave up 6 bases and J gave up 5 bases; unmatched junction bases: 10. CDR3 length equals 15 residues. The CDR3 here is CASSKGLATVHEQYF. The CDR3 DNA reads TGTGCCAGCAGCAAGGGACTAGCGACGGTCCACGAGCAGTACTTC.

The chain joins TRBV28 to TRBJ2-3; 10 bases fit TRBD2. The CDR3 has 15 residues. V lost 3 bases to trimming and J lost 5 bases; unmatched junction nucleotides: 5. Germline CDR1 and CDR2: MDHEN and SYDVKM. DNA of the CDR3: TGTGCCAGCAGTTTCGGGCTAGCGGGAGAAGATACGCAGTATTTT. Protein product: CASSFGLAGEDTQYF.

The chain recombines TRBV6-1 with TRBJ1-1; weak D call: TRBD1 (5 bases). Germline CDR1 and CDR2: MNHNS and SASEGT. The CDR3 extends over 15 amino acids. V was shortened by 4 bases and J by 0 bases, with 12 bases between the two germline ends. CDR3 amino acids: CASSARQLMNTEAFF. CDR3 nucleotides: TGTGCCAGCAGTGCCAGACAGTTGATGAACACTGAAGCTTTCTTT.

J is TRBJ2-7 and V is TRBV5-8, with 12 bases aligning to TRBD1. CDR1 is SGHTS, CDR2 YDEGEE, per germline. V shed 4 bases, J shed 7 bases, and the junction held 9 bases outside the gene matches. The CDR3 contains 15 residues. The CDR3 DNA follows: TGTGCCAGCAGCCCCCGGGACAGGGGGCTCGGGGAGCAGTACTTC. Translation: CASSPRDRGLGEQYF.

This clone came up once. A read error may account for a junction end that differs from germline. This chain links TRBV10-3 with TRBJ1-1; 8 bases map to TRBD1. The CDR3 consists of 14 residues. In germline, CDR1 is ENHRY, CDR2 SYGVKD. CDR3 loop: CAITETGVDTEAFF. The DNA of the CDR3 is TGTGCCATCACTGAGACAGGGGTGGACACTGAAGCTTTCTTT.

CDR3 region: CASSLVAVNYGYTF. CDR3 bases: TGTGCCAGCAGCTTGGTAGCAGTCAACTATGGCTACACCTTC. V gene TRBV5-8 combines with J gene TRBJ1-2; the D is unclear. Germline V gene sequence: CDR1 SGHTS, CDR2 YDEGEE. Trimming took off 0 bases at V and 2 bases at J, with 8 bases between the two ends. The CDR3 spans 14 residues. Combining the CDR3 with reference TRBV5-8 and TRBJ1-2 gives the whole variable domain EAGVTQSPTHLIKTRGQQATLRCSPISGHTSVYWYQQALGLGLQFLLWYDEGEERNRGNFPPRFSGRQFPNYSSELNVNALELEDSALYLCASSLVAVNYGYTFGSGTRLTVV.

The genes are TRBV10-3 and TRBJ2-1, with 7 nucleotides matching TRBD2. Germline-derived CDR1 and CDR2 are ENHRY and SYGVKD. Trimming removed 4 bases from V and 8 bases from J; junction bases left unmatched: 11. This CDR3 contains 15 residues. CDR3 sequence reads: CAISVPKAGAYEQFF. The DNA of the CDR3 is TGTGCCATCAGTGTTCCCAAGGCGGGAGCATATGAGCAGTTCTTC.

The chain is built from TRBV18 and TRBJ2-7; 7 bases map to TRBD1. V lost 3 bases and J lost 6; bases outside the gene matches: 11. This CDR3 contains 15 residues. Looked up from germline, CDR1 is KGHSH and CDR2 is LQKENI. The CDR3 nucleotides are TGTGCCAGCTCACCTATAGAAGGGGGCCGGGGCGAGCAGTACTTC. It encodes CASSPIEGGRGEQYF. Drawing the rest from reference TRBV18 and TRBJ2-7, the complete variable domain is NAGVMQNPRHLVRRRGQEARLRCSPMKGHSHVYWYRQLPEEGLKFMVYLQKENIIDESGMPKERFSAEFPKEGPSILRIQQVVRGDSAAYFCASSPIEGGRGEQYFGPGTRLTVT.

The V call is TRBV5-1, the J call TRBJ2-7; either TRBD1 or TRBD2 may fit D (5 bases each). Germline CDR1 is SGHRS and CDR2 is YFSETQ. The germline V and J ends were trimmed by 3 bases and 6 bases, with 19 bases remaining between them. This CDR3 region has 15 residues. The CDR3 nucleotides are TGCGCCAGCAGCTCAGAGGGACCGCGGCTCGGCGAGCAGTACTTC. Amino acids: CASSSEGPRLGEQYF.

The J gene is TRBJ1-3, the V gene TRBV9; no clear D gene. V was shortened by 0 bases and J by 5 bases, with 12 bases between the two germline ends. This CDR3 spans 15 amino acids. Germline CDR1 SGDLS, CDR2 YYNGEE. The CDR3 sequence: CASSVDAGGRNTIYF. The CDR3 DNA follows: TGTGCCAGCAGCGTAGATGCAGGAGGGAGAAACACCATATATTTT.

As concerns this clone: The same CDR3 arises from other DNA sequences in this sample as well. This chain joins TRBV5-1 and TRBJ1-1; no clear D. V lost 0 bases, J lost 1 base, and 7 bases lay in between. The germline V gene has CDR1 SGHRS and CDR2 YFSETQ. The CDR3 sequence is 14 residues long. The CDR3 DNA is TGCGCCAGCAGCTTGGGTGCCACGAACACTGAAGCTTTCTTT. Its protein is CASSLGATNTEAFF.

The V gene is TRBV6-5, the J gene TRBJ2-1; 11 nucleotides match TRBD2. There are 16 residues in the CDR3. V lost 1 base and J lost 7; bases outside the gene matches: 6. CDR1 and CDR2 (germline): MNHEY, SVGAGI. The CDR3 DNA reads as TGTGCCAGCAGTTACTTCCGACTAGCGGGGTTGAATGAGCAGTTCTTC. It codes for CASSYFRLAGLNEQFF.

This clone was recorded only once. The chain combines TRBV7-2 with TRBJ2-1; 11 bases line up with TRBD2. The J segment lost 4 bases and the V segment lost 3 bases, leaving 2 bases of the junction unmatched. The germline CDR1 and CDR2 sequences are SGHTA and FQGNSA. This CDR3 has 15 amino acids. Here the CDR3 DNA reads TGTGCCAGCAGCTTCTCTAGCGGGGGGTACAATGAGCAGTTCTTC. It specifies CASSFSSGGYNEQFF.

The chain carries TRBV4-2 and TRBJ2-3, with D perhaps matching TRBD1 (6 bases). The CDR3 runs to 16 residues. CDR1 is LGHNA and CDR2 is YNFKEQ in the germline V gene. Trimming removed 4 bases from V and 4 bases from J, with 18 bases in between. CDR3 sequence reads: CASSPESLQGPDTQYF. CDR3 DNA sequence: TGTGCCAGCAGCCCGGAAAGCTTACAGGGACCAGATACGCAGTATTTT.

The rearrangement uses TRBV20-1 and TRBJ2-4; either TRBD1 or TRBD2 may supply D (6 bases each). The V and J ends lost 6 bases and 8 bases respectively, with 11 bases between them. The CDR3 consists of 11 residues. Germline V gives CDR1 DFQATT, CDR2 SNEGSKA (reference sequence). CDR3 sequence reads: CSAARGDIQYF. As DNA, the CDR3 is TGCAGTGCGGCGAGGGGGGACATTCAGTACTTC.

The chain uses TRBV11-2 and TRBJ1-3; D may be TRBD1 (5 bases). The germline V gene encodes CDR1 SGHAT and CDR2 FQNNGV. The CDR3 loop spans 14 amino acids. V lost 5 bases, J lost 6 bases, and 14 bases lay in between. CDR3: CASSRDRYENTIYF. For the CDR3, the DNA is TGTGCCAGCAGCCGAGACAGATACGAAAACACCATATATTTT.

The V gene is TRBV19, the J gene TRBJ1-2; TRBD1 is a possible D gene (5 bases). V was clipped by 6 bases and J by 6 bases, with 32 bases between them. The CDR3 extends over 19 amino acids. CDR1 and CDR2 from the germline V gene are LNHDA and SQIVND (reference sequence). CDR3 in amino acids: CASSPNEIPGLFRAHGYTF. The CDR3 bases are TGTGCCAGTAGCCCCAATGAGATTCCAGGGCTCTTCCGGGCTCATGGCTACACCTTC.

The chain couples TRBV9 to TRBJ2-1; D may be TRBD2 (6 bases). V was trimmed by 6 bases and J by 4 bases, leaving 11 bases between them. The length of the CDR3 is 13 residues. The V gene's germline CDR1 is SGDLS and CDR2 YYNGEE. CDR3 sequence (DNA): TGTGCCAGCAATCCGGGAGAGTACAATGAGCAGTTCTTC. Its translation: CASNPGEYNEQFF.

With regard to this clone: Other DNA sequences of this sample code for an identical CDR3. This chain links TRBV7-2 with TRBJ2-7; no clear D. Trimming took 1 base from V and 4 from J, leaving 5 bases between them. There are 12 residues in the CDR3. CDR1 and CDR2 (germline): SGHTA, FQGNSA. CDR3 region: CASSLVGYEQYF. CDR3 coding DNA: TGTGCCAGCAGCTTAGTAGGTTACGAGCAGTACTTC.